This T cell receptor beta chain stems from a study of T cell repertoires in cytomegalovirus infection. Study-wide points: There were carriers of CMV plus the relevant HLA, and cumulative public TCR beta family frequency identified them. Dominating the ex vivo response were HLA-C-restricted CMV-specific TCR beta clonotypes.

This clonotype was seen repeatedly, ten times or more. Its antigen is undetermined. TCRdb re-derived calls from the reads in MiXCR, one entry per CDR3 protein. The sample has fewer than 300,000 distinct CDR3 sequences, about a quarter seen once. Germline trimming cut 5 bases from V and 1 base from J; bases unmatched to any gene: 8. Germline-derived CDR1 and CDR2 are MDHEN and SYDVKM. CDR3 length: 16 amino acids. This chain links TRBV28 with TRBJ1-5; TRBD1 matches 7 bases. The receptor was isolated from a human donor in good health (CMV status not recorded). Some clones in this sample may be carry-over from other donors' samples. Sample: PBMCs. The CDR3 here is CASSPLPTGSNQPQHF. The CDR3 nucleotides are TGTGCCAGCAGTCCCCTCCCGACAGGGAGCAATCAGCCCCAGCATTTT.